Sequencing of this T cell receptor beta chain was carried out in a study of shared clonotypes between healthy human individuals. Study overall: Every donor yielded three CD4 naive, three CD4 memory, two CD8 naive and one CD8 memory plate.

Using immunoSEQ multiplex PCR, the repertoire was profiled, and TCRdb retains in-frame clones only, with some absent. The sample consists of about 1.5 million clones, approximately 98% of them appearing once. Trimming took 6 bases from V and 7 from J, leaving 16 bases between them. Germline CDR1 and CDR2: SNHLY and FYNNEI. The CDR3 is 14 residues long. About this clone: The antigen is undetermined.

General study results and limits: Relative to clonotypes present in all four donors, those not shared had lower generation probabilities.

The clonotype comes from a man younger than 45 in good health. J is TRBJ1-5 and V is TRBV2, with a possible D match to TRBD1 (5 bases). What was sequenced was naive CD4+ T cells sorted from blood. Subset reported: CD45RA+ positively selected. CDR3 nucleotides: TGTGCCAGCAGCGAGGGACTCCCGATCCAGCCCCAGCATTTT. Protein product: CASSEGLPIQPQHF.